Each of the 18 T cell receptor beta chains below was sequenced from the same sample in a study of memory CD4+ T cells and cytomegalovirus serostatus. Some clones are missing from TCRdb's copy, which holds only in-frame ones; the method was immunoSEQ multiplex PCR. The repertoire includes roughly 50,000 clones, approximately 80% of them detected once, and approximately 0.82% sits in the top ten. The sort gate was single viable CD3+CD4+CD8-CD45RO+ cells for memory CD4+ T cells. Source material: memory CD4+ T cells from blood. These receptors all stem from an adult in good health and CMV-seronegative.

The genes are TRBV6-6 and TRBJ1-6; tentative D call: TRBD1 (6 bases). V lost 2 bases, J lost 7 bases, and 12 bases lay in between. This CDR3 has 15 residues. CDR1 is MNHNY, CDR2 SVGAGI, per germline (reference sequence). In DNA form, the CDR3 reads TGTGCCAGCAGTTACACAGGGAGAGGAAATTCACCCCTCCACTTT. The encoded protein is CASSYTGRGNSPLHF.

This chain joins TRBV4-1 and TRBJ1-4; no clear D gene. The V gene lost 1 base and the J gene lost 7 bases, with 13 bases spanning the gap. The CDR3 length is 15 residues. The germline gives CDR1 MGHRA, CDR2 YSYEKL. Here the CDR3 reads CASSQVMMFVEKLFF. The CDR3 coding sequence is TGCGCCAGCAGCCAAGTAATGATGTTTGTTGAAAAACTGTTTTTT.

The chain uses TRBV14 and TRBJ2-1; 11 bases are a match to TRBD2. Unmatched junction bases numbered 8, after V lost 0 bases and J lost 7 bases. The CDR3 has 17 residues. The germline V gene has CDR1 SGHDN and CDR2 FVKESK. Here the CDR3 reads CASSQDIAGGRRNEQFF. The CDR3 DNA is TGTGCCAGCAGCCAAGATATAGCGGGGGGGCGTCGGAATGAGCAGTTCTTC.

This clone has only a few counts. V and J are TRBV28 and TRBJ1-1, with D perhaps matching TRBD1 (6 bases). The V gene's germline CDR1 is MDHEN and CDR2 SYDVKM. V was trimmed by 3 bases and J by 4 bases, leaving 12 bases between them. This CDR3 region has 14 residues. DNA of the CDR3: TGTGCCAGCAGTTTCAGCCAGGGGTCCACTGAAGCTTTCTTT. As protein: CASSFSQGSTEAFF. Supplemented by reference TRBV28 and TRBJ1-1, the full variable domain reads DVKVTQSSRYLVKRTGEKVFLECVQDMDHENMFWYRQDPGLGLRLIYFSYDVKMKEKGDIPEGYSVSREKKERFSLILESASTNQTSMYLCASSFSQGSTEAFFGQGTRLTVV.

The CDR3 is CASTDRVLEQYF. In DNA, the CDR3 is TGTGCCAGCACCGACAGAGTCTTAGAGCAGTACTTC. The rearrangement links TRBV6-1 to TRBJ2-7; D may be TRBD1 (5 bases). The CDR3 is made up of 12 amino acids. V lost 7 bases to trimming and J lost 7 bases, with 14 bases between them. Germline-derived CDR1 and CDR2 are MNHNS and SASEGT.

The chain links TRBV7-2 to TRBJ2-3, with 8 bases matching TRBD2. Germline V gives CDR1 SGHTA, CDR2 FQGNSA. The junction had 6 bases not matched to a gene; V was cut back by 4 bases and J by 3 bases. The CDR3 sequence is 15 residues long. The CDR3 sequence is CASSSPAGVTDTQYF. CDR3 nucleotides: TGTGCCAGCAGCTCCCCAGCGGGGGTTACAGATACGCAGTATTTT.

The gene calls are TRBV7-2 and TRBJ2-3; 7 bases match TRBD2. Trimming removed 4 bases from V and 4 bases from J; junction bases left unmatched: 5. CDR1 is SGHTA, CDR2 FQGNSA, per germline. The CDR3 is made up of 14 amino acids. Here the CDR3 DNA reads TGTGCCAGCAGCTCCGGGACTAACCCAGATACGCAGTATTTT. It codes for CASSSGTNPDTQYF.

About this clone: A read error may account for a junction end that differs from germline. The CDR3 loop is CASRLSWQGAGELFF. CDR3 sequence (DNA): TGTGCCAGCAGATTATCATGGCAGGGAGCCGGGGAGCTGTTTTTT. The chain uses TRBV27 and TRBJ2-2; D may match TRBD1 or TRBD2 (5 bases each). This CDR3 comprises 15 residues. Germline CDR1 and CDR2: MNHEY and SMNVEV (reference sequence).

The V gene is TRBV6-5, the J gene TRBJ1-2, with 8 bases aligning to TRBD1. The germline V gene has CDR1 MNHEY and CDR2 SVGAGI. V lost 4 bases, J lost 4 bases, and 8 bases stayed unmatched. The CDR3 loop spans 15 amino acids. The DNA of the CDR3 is TGTGCCAGCAGTTCGCCGGGGACAGGCCCCTATGGCTACACCTTC. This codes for CASSSPGTGPYGYTF.

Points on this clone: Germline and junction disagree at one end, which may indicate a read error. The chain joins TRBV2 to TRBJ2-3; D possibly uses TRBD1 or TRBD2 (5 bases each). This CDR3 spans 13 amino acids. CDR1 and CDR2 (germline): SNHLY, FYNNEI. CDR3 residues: CASSTNVAGTDNF. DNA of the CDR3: TGTGCCAGCAGCACCAACGTGGCTGGGACGGACAATTTT.

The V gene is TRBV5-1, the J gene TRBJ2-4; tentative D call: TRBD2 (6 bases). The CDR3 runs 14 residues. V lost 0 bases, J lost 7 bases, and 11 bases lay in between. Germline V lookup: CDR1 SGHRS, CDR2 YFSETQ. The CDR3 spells CASSLVPGVNIQYF. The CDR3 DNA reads TGCGCCAGCAGCTTGGTTCCGGGAGTTAACATTCAGTACTTC.

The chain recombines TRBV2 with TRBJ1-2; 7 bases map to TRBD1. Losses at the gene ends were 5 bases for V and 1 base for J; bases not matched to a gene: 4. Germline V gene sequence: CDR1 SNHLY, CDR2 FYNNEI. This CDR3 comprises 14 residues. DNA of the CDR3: TGTGCCAGCAGTTCCGGGACAGATAACTATGGCTACACCTTC. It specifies CASSSGTDNYGYTF. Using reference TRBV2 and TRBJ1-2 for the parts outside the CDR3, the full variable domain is EPEVTQTPSHQVTQMGQEVILRCVPISNHLYFYWYRQILGQKVEFLVSFYNNEISEKSEIFDDQFSVERPDGSNFTLKIRSTKLEDSAMYFCASSSGTDNYGYTFGSGTRLTVV.

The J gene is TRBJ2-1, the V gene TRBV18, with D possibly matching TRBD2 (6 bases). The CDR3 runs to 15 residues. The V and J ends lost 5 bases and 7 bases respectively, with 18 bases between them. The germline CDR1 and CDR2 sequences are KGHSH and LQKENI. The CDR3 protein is CASSSGTVIINEQFF. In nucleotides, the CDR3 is TGTGCCAGCTCATCCGGGACTGTGATAATAAATGAGCAGTTCTTC.

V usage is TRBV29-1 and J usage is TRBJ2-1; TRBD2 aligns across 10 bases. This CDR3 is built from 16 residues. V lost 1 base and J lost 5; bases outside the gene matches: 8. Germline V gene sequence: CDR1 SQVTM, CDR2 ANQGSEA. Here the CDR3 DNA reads TGCAGCGTTGAAGGTACGCTAGCGGGGGCCCACAATGAGCAGTTCTTC. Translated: CSVEGTLAGAHNEQFF.

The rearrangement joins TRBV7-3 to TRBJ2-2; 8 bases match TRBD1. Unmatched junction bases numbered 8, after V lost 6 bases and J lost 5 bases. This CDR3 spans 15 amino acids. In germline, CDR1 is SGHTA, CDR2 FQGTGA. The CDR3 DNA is TGTGCCAGCAGTTACGGACAGGGTCGTACCGGGGAGCTGTTTTTT. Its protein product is CASSYGQGRTGELFF.

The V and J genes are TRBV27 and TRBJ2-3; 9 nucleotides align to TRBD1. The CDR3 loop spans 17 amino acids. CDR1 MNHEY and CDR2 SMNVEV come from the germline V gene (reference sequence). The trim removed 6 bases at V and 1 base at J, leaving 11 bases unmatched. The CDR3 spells CASRPHLGQGGTDTQYF. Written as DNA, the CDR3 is TGTGCCAGCAGACCCCATCTGGGACAGGGAGGCACAGATACGCAGTATTTT.

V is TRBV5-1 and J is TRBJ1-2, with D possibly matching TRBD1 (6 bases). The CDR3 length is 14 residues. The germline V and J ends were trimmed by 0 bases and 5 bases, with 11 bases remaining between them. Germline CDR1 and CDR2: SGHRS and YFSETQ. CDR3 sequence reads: CASSLAGGSYGYTF. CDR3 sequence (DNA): TGCGCCAGCAGCTTGGCGGGGGGCAGTTATGGCTACACCTTC.

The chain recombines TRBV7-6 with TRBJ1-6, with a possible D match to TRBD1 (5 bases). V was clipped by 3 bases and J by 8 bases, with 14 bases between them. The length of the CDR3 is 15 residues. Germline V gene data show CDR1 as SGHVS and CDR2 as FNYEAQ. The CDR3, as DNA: TGTGCCAGCAGCTTTAGGGGCGGGGGGGATTCACCCCTCCACTTT. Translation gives CASSFRGGGDSPLHF.